This TCR beta chain was retrieved from a study of T-cell memory formation after mild COVID-19. Study-level points and caveats: Whether day 37 second-wave clones are SARS-CoV-2-specific was not confirmed. Pre-infection memory showed some responding clones, and this suggested that cross-reactive memory joined. Shrinking CD4+ clones were chiefly CM and EM; CD8+ ones were chiefly EMRA.

One entry per CDR3 protein results from TCRdb running MiXCR on the 5' RACE reads. This sample has a few hundred thousand distinct CDR3 sequences, with around 27% found just once. On this clonotype itself: Its antigen is not known.

Germline assignment: CDR1 SNHLY and CDR2 FYNNEI. V lost 3 bases and J 0 bases, leaving 5 bases between the germline ends. The CDR3 length is 14 residues. The chain carries TRBV2 and TRBJ2-2; no reliable D call. The source is an adult woman who had mild COVID-19 (a few samples of this study predate the infection). Cell type and time point are not known. Sequencing was performed on PBMCs or a T cell subset sorted from them (not recorded which). The CDR3 here is CASSDRPNTGELFF. CDR3 sequence (DNA): TGTGCCAGCAGTGACAGACCGAACACCGGGGAGCTGTTTTTT.